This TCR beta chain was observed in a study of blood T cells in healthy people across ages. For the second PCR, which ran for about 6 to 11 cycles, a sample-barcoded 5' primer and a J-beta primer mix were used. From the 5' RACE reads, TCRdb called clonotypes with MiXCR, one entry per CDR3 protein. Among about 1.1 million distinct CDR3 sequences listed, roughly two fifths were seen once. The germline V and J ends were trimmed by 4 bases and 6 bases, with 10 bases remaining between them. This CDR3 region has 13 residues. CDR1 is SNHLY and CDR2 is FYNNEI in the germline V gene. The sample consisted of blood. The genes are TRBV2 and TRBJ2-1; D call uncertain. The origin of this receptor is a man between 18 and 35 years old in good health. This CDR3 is CASSAPPVNEQFF. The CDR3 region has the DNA TGTGCCAGCAGTGCCCCTCCCGTCAATGAGCAGTTCTTC.